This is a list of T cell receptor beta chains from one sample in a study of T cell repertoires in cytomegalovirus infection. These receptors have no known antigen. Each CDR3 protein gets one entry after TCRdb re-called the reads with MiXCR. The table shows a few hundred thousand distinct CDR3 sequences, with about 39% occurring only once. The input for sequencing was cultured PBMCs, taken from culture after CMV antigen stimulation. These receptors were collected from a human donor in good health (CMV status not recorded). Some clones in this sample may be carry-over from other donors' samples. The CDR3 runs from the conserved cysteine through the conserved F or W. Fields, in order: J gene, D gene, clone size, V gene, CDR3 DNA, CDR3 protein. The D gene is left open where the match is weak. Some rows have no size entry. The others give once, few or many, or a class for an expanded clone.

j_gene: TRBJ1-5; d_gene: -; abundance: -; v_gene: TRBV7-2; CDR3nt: TGTGCCAGCAGCTTCGCCAGGGGCCCCGATCAGCCCCAGCATTTT; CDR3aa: CASSFARGPDQPQHF
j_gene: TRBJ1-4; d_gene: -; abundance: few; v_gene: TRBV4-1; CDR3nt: TGCGCCAGCAGCCCAGTGAGGGGCGTAGCGGGGGAAAAACTGTTTTTT; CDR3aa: CASSPVRGVAGEKLFF
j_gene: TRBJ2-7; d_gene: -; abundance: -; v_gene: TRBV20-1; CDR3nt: TGCAGTGCTAGAGATCCCCTAAAGGCCTACGAGCAGTACTTC; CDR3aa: CSARDPLKAYEQYF
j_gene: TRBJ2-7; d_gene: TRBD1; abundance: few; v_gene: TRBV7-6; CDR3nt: TGTGCCAGCAGCTTATGGGACAGGGGGCGTTACGAGCAGTACTTC; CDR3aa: CASSLWDRGRYEQYF
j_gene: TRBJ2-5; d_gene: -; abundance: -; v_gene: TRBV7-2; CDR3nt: TGTGCCAGCAGCTTAGAATCGCATGGGGAGACCCAGTACTTC; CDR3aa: CASSLESHGETQYF
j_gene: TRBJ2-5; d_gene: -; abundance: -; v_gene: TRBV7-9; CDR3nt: TGTGCCAGCAGCTTGAGGGGAAGGATGACCCAGTACTTC; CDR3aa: CASSLRGRMTQYF
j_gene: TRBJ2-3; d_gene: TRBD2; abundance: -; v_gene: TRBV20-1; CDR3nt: TGCAGTGCTAGCTCGGGCGGGGGGATAGATACGCAGTATTTT; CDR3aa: CSASSGGGIDTQYF
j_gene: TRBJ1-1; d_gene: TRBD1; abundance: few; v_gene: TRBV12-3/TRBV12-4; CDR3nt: TGTGCCAGCAGTTACGGGGGACAGATGAACACTGAAGCTTTCTTT; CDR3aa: CASSYGGQMNTEAFF
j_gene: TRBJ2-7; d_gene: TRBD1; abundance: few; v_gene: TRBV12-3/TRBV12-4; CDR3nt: TGTGCCAGCAGTTTTTTGTTTTTTAGGGACAGGCCGGCCTACGAGCAGTACTTC; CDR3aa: CASSFLFFRDRPAYEQYF
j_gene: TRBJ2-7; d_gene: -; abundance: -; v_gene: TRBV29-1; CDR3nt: TGCAGCGTCGGCTACGAGCAGTACTTC; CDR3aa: CSVGYEQYF
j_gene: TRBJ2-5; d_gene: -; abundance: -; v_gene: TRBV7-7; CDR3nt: TGTGCCAGCAGCGACGGACTAACGCAAGAGACCCAGTACTTC; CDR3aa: CASSDGLTQETQYF
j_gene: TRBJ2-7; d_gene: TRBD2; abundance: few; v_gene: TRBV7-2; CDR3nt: TGTGCCAGCAGCCAACATATTAACGGGAGGGGGGCCTACGAGCAGTACTTC; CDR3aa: CASSQHINGRGAYEQYF
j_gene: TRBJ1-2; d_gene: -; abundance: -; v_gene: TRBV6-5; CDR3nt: TGTGCCAGCAGCCGCGGAGGGTCTAACTATGGCTACACCTTC; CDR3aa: CASSRGGSNYGYTF
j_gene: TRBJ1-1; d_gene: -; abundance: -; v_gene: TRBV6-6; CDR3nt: TGTGCCAGCAGTTACTCCCCCAGGGATGGGGCTGAAGCTTTCTTT; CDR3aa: CASSYSPRDGAEAFF
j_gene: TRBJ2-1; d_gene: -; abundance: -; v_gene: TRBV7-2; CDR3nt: TGTGCCAGCAGCCCCCGGAATAAGGAAATCAATGAGCAGTTCTTC; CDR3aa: CASSPRNKEINEQFF
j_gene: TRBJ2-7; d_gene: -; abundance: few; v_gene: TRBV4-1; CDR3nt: TGCGCCAGCAGCCAAGAAGTAAGGTACGAGCAGTACTTC; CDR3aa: CASSQEVRYEQYF
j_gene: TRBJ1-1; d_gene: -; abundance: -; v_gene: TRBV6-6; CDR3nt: TGTGCCGTAAAGCGGGCTTTTGAAGCTTTCTTT; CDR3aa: CAVKRAFEAFF